This passage covers 25 T cell receptor beta chains from one sample sequenced in a study of blood T cell repertoires in COVID-19. Data came from immunoSEQ multiplex PCR; TCRdb stores just in-frame clones and leaves some out. The sample gives 90,000 to 110,000 clones, 85% to 90% of which show up once; around 1.2% is in the top ten. Sequencing was performed on peripheral blood. The receptors were sampled from a human donor in a cohort sampled during active COVID-19.

The chain links TRBV27 to TRBJ1-3; D is unclear. Germline CDR1 reads MNHEY; CDR2 reads SMNVEV (reference sequence). The V end was cut by 9 bases, the J end by 4 bases, with 7 bases between. CDR3 length equals 11 residues. The CDR3 DNA is TGTGCCAGTTCCGCGGGAAACACCATATATTTT. This codes for CASSAGNTIYF.

Points on this clone: A junction end diverges from the germline sequence, so it may reflect a read error. J is TRBJ1-1 and V is TRBV6-1; D remains unclear. In germline, CDR1 is MNHNS, CDR2 SASEGT. The CDR3 spans 17 residues. CDR3 protein: CASSDRFSSRENPEAFF. CDR3 DNA: TGTGCCAGCAGTGACCGGTTTTCCTCGCGGGAGAACCCTGAAGCTTTCTTT.

The J gene is TRBJ1-2, the V gene TRBV14, with unresolved D. Germline V CDR1 and CDR2: SGHDN, FVKESK. Between the trimmed V and J ends, which lost 6 bases and 4 bases, there was a span of 12 bases. This CDR3 is built from 13 residues. The CDR3 protein is CASSLDLFYGYTF. Written as DNA, the CDR3 is TGTGCCAGCAGTCTAGATCTATTCTATGGCTACACCTTC.

The genes are TRBV15 and TRBJ1-1; D is ambiguous. CDR3 size: 14 residues. Germline CDR1 reads LNHNV; CDR2 reads YYDKDF (reference sequence). V lost 2 bases and J 8 bases, leaving 15 bases between the germline ends. CDR3: CATSRSPLSIEAFF. The CDR3 bases are TGTGCCACCAGCAGATCCCCACTGAGCATCGAAGCTTTCTTT.

Only one count was recorded for this clone. V gene TRBV4-3 combines with J gene TRBJ1-4, with D hard to call. The CDR3 is 15 residues long. The V gene's germline CDR1 is LGHNA and CDR2 YSLEER. Trimming pared 0 bases from V and 7 bases from J, leaving 12 bases between. CDR3 residues: CASSQEYGRSEKLFF. The DNA of the CDR3 is TGCGCCAGCAGCCAAGAGTACGGGAGGAGTGAAAAACTGTTTTTT.

The rearrangement links TRBV11-2 to TRBJ2-1; D might be TRBD2 (7 bases). Germline lookup yields CDR1 SGHAT and CDR2 FQNNGV. This CDR3 is 14 amino acids long. Trimming took 1 base from V and 8 from J, leaving 12 bases between them. The CDR3 sequence: CASSLAGGRDEQFF. The CDR3 DNA follows: TGTGCCAGCAGCTTAGCGGGGGGCCGGGATGAGCAGTTCTTC.

The chain carries TRBV18 and TRBJ1-4; D call uncertain. There are 14 residues in the CDR3. The germline gives CDR1 KGHSH, CDR2 LQKENI. Deletions cut 2 bases from V and 7 bases from J, with 11 bases between. For the CDR3, the DNA is TGTGCCAGCTCACCAGTTTCCGCGCGTGAAAAACTGTTTTTT. Encoded protein: CASSPVSAREKLFF.

This sequence joins TRBV3-1 (or the pseudogene TRBV3-2) and TRBJ1-2, with no clear D. With 0 bases removed from V and 4 bases from J, the gap between germline ends came to 9 bases. Germline CDR1 reads LGHDT; CDR2 reads YNNKEL (reference sequence). This CDR3 comprises 14 residues. CDR3 sequence (DNA): TGTGCCAGCAGCCAAGAACACAGAACCTATGGCTACACCTTC. It is translated as CASSQEHRTYGYTF.

The chain joins TRBV24-1 to TRBJ2-5; the D gene is possibly TRBD1 (5 bases). The CDR3 extends over 17 amino acids. Trimming shortened V by 4 bases and J by 10 bases, and 27 bases separated the two germline ends. The V gene's germline CDR1 is KGHDR and CDR2 SFDVKD. CDR3 DNA: TGTGCCACCAGTGACGCTAGAGCTGGGGCCCCCGCAAAGGACCAGTACTTC. Translation: CATSDARAGAPAKDQYF.

V usage is TRBV11-2 and J usage is TRBJ2-4; 8 positions agree with TRBD2. The germline CDR1 and CDR2 sequences are SGHAT and FQNNGV. V dropped 11 bases and J dropped 1; count of bases not matched to a gene: 10. The CDR3 length is 15 residues. The DNA of the CDR3 is TGTGCCTCCGCCCCTTCGGGGGGGGCCAAAAACATTCAGTACTTC. Protein sequence: CASAPSGGAKNIQYF. Based on the CDR3 plus reference TRBV11-2 and TRBJ2-4, the full variable domain is EAGVAQSPRYKIIEKRQSVAFWCNPISGHATLYWYQQILGQGPKLLIQFQNNGVVDDSQLPKDRFSAERLKGVDSTLKIQPAKLEDSAVYLCASAPSGGAKNIQYFGAGTRLSVL.

This chain links TRBV5-4 with TRBJ1-1, with D maybe TRBD1 (5 bases). Deletions cut 6 bases from V and 4 bases from J, with 16 bases between. Germline V gives CDR1 SGHNT, CDR2 YYREEE (reference sequence). The CDR3 has 14 residues. This CDR3 is CASTMSGPLTEAFF. The DNA for the CDR3 is TGTGCCAGCACCATGTCAGGGCCCCTCACTGAAGCTTTCTTT.

This clone was counted a single time. V is TRBV6-5 and J is TRBJ2-7, with D unclear. The V end lost 6 bases, the J end lost 0 bases, and 9 bases lay between the germline ends. The germline V gene has CDR1 MNHEY and CDR2 SVGAGI. This CDR3 spans 13 amino acids. The DNA of the CDR3 is TGTGCCAGCAGCCCAATCCCCTCCTACGAGCAGTACTTC. It codes for CASSPIPSYEQYF.

The V call is TRBV7-9, the J call TRBJ2-2, with TRBD1 matching 7 bases. Germline-derived CDR1 and CDR2 are SEHNR and FQNEAQ (reference sequence). V lost 3 bases, J lost 6 bases, and 1 base stayed unmatched. The CDR3 sequence is 13 residues long. In nucleotides, the CDR3 is TGTGCCAGCAGCTTGAGGGGGCCCGGGGAGCTGTTTTTT. It is translated as CASSLRGPGELFF.

CDR3: CASITDRGRRGSNQPQHF. CDR3 nucleotides: TGTGCCAGCATCACGGACAGGGGGCGCCGGGGCAGCAATCAGCCCCAGCATTTT. The rearrangement uses TRBV7-9 and TRBJ1-5, with TRBD1 identical over 11 bases. Trimming at V came to 7 bases and at J to 1 base, leaving 12 bases not matched to a gene. The CDR3 consists of 18 residues. Per the germline V gene, CDR1 is SEHNR and CDR2 is FQNEAQ (reference sequence).

This chain links TRBV9 with TRBJ1-5; perhaps TRBD1 as D (5 bases). CDR3 length equals 13 residues. The ends were cut back, 6 bases at V and 3 bases at J, with 10 bases in the middle. The germline V gene has CDR1 SGDLS and CDR2 YYNGEE. This CDR3 reads CASNRGSNQPQHF. The DNA of the CDR3 is TGTGCCAGCAACCGGGGGTCCAATCAGCCCCAGCATTTT.

The chain has TRBV4-1 and TRBJ2-3; 7 nucleotides agree with TRBD1. Germline lookup yields CDR1 MGHRA and CDR2 YSYEKL. V was clipped by 1 base and J by 2 bases; unmatched bases: 12. The CDR3 has 18 residues. In DNA form, the CDR3 reads TGCGCCAGCAGCCAAGCCGGGAACCCCAGGGGGTACACAGATACGCAGTATTTT. It specifies CASSQAGNPRGYTDTQYF.

This chain joins TRBV27 and TRBJ1-4; D might be TRBD1 (5 bases). The CDR3 covers 15 residues. Trimming stripped 6 bases from V and 8 bases from J, with 19 bases between. CDR1 and CDR2 (germline): MNHEY, SMNVEV (reference sequence). The CDR3 protein is CASSRRGRVGEKLFF. Here the CDR3 DNA reads TGTGCCAGCAGCCGTCGGGGGAGGGTGGGCGAAAAACTGTTTTTT. Supplemented by reference TRBV27 and TRBJ1-4, the full variable domain reads EAQVTQNPRYLITVTGKKLTVTCSQNMNHEYMSWYRQDPGLGLRQIYYSMNVEVTDKGDVPEGYKVSRKEKRNFPLILESPSPNQTSLYFCASSRRGRVGEKLFFGSGTQLSVL.

In this sample, this clone turned up a few times. The V gene is TRBV27, the J gene TRBJ2-7, with TRBD2 identical over 10 bases. V shed 3 bases and J 4 bases; nucleotides not matched to a gene: 6. CDR1 is MNHEY and CDR2 is SMNVEV in the germline V gene (reference sequence). CDR3 size: 15 residues. This CDR3 is CASSFGLAGVYEQYF. CDR3 nucleotide sequence: TGTGCCAGCAGTTTTGGGCTAGCGGGGGTGTACGAGCAGTACTTC.

The chain carries TRBV29-1 and TRBJ2-5; TRBD2 aligns across 7 bases. Germline CDR1 and CDR2: SQVTM and ANQGSEA. The CDR3 covers 16 residues. V lost 0 bases and J lost 2; bases outside the gene matches: 9. This CDR3 reads CSVEDLAGGIQETQYF. In DNA, the CDR3 is TGCAGCGTTGAAGATCTGGCCGGGGGGATACAAGAGACCCAGTACTTC.

This clone has just a few counts. In DNA, the CDR3 is TGTGCCAGTACTCCGGGACAGGGGTTCTCGAACACTGAAGCTTTCTTT. It encodes CASTPGQGFSNTEAFF. J is TRBJ1-1 and V is TRBV19, with 10 nucleotides matching TRBD1. The J segment lost 1 base and the V segment lost 7 bases, leaving 9 bases of the junction unmatched. Germline V gene lookup returns CDR1 LNHDA and CDR2 SQIVND (reference sequence). The CDR3 loop spans 16 amino acids.

V and J are TRBV28 and TRBJ2-7, with a tentative D call TRBD2 (6 bases). Germline V gives CDR1 MDHEN, CDR2 SYDVKM. This CDR3 is 16 amino acids long. The V gene lost 1 base and the J gene lost 4 bases, with 17 bases spanning the gap. In DNA form, the CDR3 reads TGTGCCAGCAGTTTATCCGCGGGGACCGGGCCTTACGAGCAGTACTTC. This gives the protein CASSLSAGTGPYEQYF.

The chain uses TRBV5-1 and TRBJ2-6; possible D gene TRBD2, 6 bases. The ends were cut back, 4 bases at V and 0 bases at J, with 11 bases in the middle. The V gene's germline CDR1 is SGHRS and CDR2 YFSETQ. This CDR3 comprises 16 residues. The CDR3 here is CASSLGLNSGANVLTF. The DNA for the CDR3 is TGCGCCAGCAGCCTGGGACTGAACTCTGGGGCCAACGTCCTGACTTTC.

This chain uses TRBV20-1 with TRBJ2-1; 10 positions agree with TRBD2. The CDR3 has 17 residues. CDR1 DFQATT and CDR2 SNEGSKA come from the germline V gene (reference sequence). V shed 3 bases and J 0 bases; nucleotides not matched to a gene: 8. The CDR3, as DNA: TGCAGTGCTAGTCCGAGCGGGAGGGTCTTCTCCTACAATGAGCAGTTCTTC. This gives the protein CSASPSGRVFSYNEQFF.

V is TRBV4-2 and J is TRBJ2-5; 9 bases are a match to TRBD2. Per germline, CDR1 LGHNA and CDR2 YNFKEQ. The V gene end was trimmed by 3 bases and the J gene end by 5 bases; junction bases not matched to a gene: 7. This CDR3 is built from 15 residues. For the CDR3, the DNA is TGTGCCAGCAGCCAGGCGGGAGGGCCGGGGGAGACCCAGTACTTC. It is translated as CASSQAGGPGETQYF.

The rearrangement joins TRBV5-6 to TRBJ1-4; a possible D gene is TRBD1 (6 bases). CDR1 and CDR2 from the germline V gene are SGHDT and YYEEEE. The CDR3 consists of 16 residues. V was cut by 4 bases and J by 7 bases, with 20 bases left in between. The CDR3 region has the DNA TGTGCCAGCAGCCTGGGAGGGGGATCCCAGGGTGAAAAACTGTTTTTT. Translation: CASSLGGGSQGEKLFF.